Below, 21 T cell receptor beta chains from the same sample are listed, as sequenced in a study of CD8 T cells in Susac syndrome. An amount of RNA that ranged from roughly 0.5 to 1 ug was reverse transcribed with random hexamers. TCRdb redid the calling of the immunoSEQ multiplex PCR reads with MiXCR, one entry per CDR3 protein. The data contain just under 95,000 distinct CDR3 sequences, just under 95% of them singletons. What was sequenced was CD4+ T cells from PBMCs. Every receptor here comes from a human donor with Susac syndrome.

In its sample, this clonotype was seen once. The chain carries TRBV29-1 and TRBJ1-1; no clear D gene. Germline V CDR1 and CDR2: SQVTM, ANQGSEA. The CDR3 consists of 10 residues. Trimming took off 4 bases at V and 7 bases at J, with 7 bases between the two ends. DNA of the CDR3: TGCAGCGTTGGGGTGCTTGAAGCTTTCTTT. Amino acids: CSVGVLEAFF.

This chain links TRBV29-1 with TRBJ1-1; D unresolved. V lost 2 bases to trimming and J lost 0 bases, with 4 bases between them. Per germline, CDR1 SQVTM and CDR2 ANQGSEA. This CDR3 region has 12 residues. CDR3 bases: TGCAGCGTTGAACGGTTGAACACTGAAGCTTTCTTT. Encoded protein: CSVERLNTEAFF.

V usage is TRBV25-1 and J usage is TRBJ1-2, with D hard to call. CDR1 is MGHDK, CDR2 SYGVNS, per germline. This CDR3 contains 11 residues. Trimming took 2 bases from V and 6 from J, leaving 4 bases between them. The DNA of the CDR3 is TGTGCCAGCAGTGAAGTCCATGGCTACACCTTC. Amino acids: CASSEVHGYTF.

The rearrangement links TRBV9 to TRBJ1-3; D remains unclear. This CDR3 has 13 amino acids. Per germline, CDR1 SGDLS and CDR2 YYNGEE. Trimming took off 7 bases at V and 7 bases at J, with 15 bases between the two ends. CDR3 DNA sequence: TGTGCCAGCTCTCCCGGAGGTGTGAACACCATATATTTT. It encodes CASSPGGVNTIYF. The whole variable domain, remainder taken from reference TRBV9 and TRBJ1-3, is DSGVTQTPKHLITATGQRVTLRCSPRSGDLSVYWYQQSLDQGLQFLIQYYNGEERAKGNILERFSAQQFPDLHSELNLSSLELGDSALYFCASSPGGVNTIYFGEGSWLTVV.

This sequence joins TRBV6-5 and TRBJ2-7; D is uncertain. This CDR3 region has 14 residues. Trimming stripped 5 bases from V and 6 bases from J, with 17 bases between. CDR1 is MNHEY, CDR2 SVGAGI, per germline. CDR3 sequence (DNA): TGTGCCAGCAGTCTCGACACCTTTTTGCGCGAGCAGTACTTC. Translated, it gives CASSLDTFLREQYF.

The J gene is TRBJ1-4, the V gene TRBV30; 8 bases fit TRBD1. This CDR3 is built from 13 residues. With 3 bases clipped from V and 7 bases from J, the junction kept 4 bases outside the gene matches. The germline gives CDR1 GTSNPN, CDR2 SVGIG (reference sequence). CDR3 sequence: CAWSRDRLEKLFF. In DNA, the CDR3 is TGTGCCTGGAGCCGGGACAGGCTTGAAAAACTGTTTTTT.

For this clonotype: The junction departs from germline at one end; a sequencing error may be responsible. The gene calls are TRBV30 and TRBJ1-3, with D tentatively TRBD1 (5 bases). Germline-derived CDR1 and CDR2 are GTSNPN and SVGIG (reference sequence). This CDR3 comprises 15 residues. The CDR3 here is CAWDSNLSSRNTIYF. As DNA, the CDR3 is TGTGCCTGGGACAGCAATCTCAGCTCTAGAAACACCATATATTTT.

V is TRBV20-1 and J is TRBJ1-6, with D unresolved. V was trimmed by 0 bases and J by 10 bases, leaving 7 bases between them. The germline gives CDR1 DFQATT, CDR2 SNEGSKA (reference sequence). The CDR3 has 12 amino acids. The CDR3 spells CSAREGLSPLHF. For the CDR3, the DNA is TGCAGTGCTAGAGAGGGCCTGTCACCCCTCCACTTT.

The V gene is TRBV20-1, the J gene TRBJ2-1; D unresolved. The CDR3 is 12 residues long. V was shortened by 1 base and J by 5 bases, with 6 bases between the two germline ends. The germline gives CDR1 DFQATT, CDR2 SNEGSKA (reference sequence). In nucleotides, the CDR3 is TGCAGTGCTAGAGGCTGGCACAATGAGCAGTTCTTC. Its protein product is CSARGWHNEQFF.

The CDR3 region is CASSLGVLANWEETQYF. The CDR3 DNA sequence: TGTGCCAGCAGCTTGGGGGTCCTAGCGAATTGGGAAGAGACCCAGTACTTC. V usage is TRBV7-8 and J usage is TRBJ2-5, with D perhaps TRBD2 (6 bases). Trimming removed 3 bases at V and 3 bases at J, with 20 bases between. CDR3 length: 17 residues. Germline values: CDR1 SGHVS, CDR2 FQNEAQ. Supplemented by reference TRBV7-8 and TRBJ2-5, the full variable domain reads GAGVSQSPRYKVAKRGQDVALRCDPISGHVSLFWYQQALGQGPEFLTYFQNEAQLDKSGLPSDRFFAERPEGSVSTLKIQRTQQEDSAVYLCASSLGVLANWEETQYFGPGTRLLVL.

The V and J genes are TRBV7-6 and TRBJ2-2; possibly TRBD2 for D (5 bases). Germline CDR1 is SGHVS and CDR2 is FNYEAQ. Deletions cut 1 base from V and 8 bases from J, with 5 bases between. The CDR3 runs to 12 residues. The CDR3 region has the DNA TGTGCCAGCAGCTTAGAGCGGGGGGAGCTGTTTTTT. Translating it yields CASSLERGELFF.

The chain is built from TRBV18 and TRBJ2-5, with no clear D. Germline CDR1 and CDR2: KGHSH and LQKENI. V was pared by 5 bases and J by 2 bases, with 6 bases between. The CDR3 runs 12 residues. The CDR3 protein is CASSSKQETQYF. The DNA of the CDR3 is TGTGCCAGCTCATCGAAACAAGAGACCCAGTACTTC. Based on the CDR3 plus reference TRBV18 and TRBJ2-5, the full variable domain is NAGVMQNPRHLVRRRGQEARLRCSPMKGHSHVYWYRQLPEEGLKFMVYLQKENIIDESGMPKERFSAEFPKEGPSILRIQQVVRGDSAAYFCASSSKQETQYFGPGTRLLVL.

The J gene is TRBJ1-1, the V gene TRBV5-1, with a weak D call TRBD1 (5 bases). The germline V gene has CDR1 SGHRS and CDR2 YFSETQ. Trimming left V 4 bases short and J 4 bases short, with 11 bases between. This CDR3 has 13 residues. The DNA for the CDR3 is TGCGCCAGCAGCATTGATGGGGGCACTGAAGCTTTCTTT. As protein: CASSIDGGTEAFF.

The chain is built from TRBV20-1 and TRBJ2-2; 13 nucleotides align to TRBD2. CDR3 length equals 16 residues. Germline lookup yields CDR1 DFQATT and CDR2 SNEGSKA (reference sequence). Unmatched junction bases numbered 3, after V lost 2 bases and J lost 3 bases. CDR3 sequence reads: CSARLGTSGDTGELFF. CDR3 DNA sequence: TGCAGTGCTAGACTCGGGACTAGCGGGGACACCGGGGAGCTGTTTTTT.

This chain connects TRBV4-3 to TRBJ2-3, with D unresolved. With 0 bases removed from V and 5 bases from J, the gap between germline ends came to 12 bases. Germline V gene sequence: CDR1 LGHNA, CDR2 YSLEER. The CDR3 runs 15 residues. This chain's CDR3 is CASSQDGLPGDTQYF. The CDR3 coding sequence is TGCGCCAGCAGCCAAGATGGGCTGCCGGGAGATACGCAGTATTTT.

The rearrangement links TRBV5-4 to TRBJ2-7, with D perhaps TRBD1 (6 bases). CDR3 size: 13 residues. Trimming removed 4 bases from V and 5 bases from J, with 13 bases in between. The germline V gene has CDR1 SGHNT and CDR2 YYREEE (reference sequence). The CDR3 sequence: CASSRFGGNEQYF. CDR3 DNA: TGTGCCAGCAGCAGGTTTGGGGGCAACGAGCAGTACTTC.

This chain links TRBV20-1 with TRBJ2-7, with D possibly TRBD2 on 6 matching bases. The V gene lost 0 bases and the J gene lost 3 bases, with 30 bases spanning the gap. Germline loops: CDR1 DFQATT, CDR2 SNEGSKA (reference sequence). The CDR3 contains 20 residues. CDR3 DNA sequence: TGCAGTGCTAGAGATTCAGGCCCGGGACTTAACGAACTTAAGTACTACGAGCAGTACTTC. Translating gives CSARDSGPGLNELKYYEQYF.

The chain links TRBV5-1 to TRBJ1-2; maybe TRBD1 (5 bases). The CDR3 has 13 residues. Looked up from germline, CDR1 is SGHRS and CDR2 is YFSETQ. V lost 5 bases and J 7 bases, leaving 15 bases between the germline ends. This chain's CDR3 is CASRSHEGPGYTF. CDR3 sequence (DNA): TGCGCCAGCAGATCACATGAGGGGCCTGGCTACACCTTC.

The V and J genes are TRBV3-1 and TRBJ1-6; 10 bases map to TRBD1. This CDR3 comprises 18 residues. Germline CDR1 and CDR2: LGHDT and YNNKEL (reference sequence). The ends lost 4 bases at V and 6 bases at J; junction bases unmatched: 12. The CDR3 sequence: CASSPKTGTGVLNSPLHF. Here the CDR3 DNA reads TGTGCCAGCAGCCCCAAGACCGGGACAGGGGTTCTTAATTCACCCCTCCACTTT.

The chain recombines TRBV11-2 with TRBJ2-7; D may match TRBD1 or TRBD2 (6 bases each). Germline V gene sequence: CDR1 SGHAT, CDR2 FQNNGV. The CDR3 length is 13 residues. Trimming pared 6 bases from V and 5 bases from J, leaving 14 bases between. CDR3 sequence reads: CASRSTGRHEQYF. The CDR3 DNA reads TGTGCCAGCAGGTCTACAGGGAGGCACGAGCAGTACTTC.

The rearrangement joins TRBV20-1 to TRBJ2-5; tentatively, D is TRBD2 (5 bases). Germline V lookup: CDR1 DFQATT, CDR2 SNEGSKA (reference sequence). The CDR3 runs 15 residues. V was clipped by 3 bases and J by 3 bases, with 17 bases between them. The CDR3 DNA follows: TGCAGTGCTAGGGAGGCGATCTCCCCCAAAGAGACCCAGTACTTC. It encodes CSAREAISPKETQYF.